Below, one T cell receptor (beta chain) is given with its context. The sample is drawn from a study of T-cell reconstitution after alpha-beta-depleted transplantation in children. The TCRbeta library was prepared with unique molecular identifiers. TCRdb itself ran the PCR reads through MiXCR, one entry per CDR3 protein. The repertoire includes more than 200,000 distinct CDR3 sequences, around a sixth of them detected once, and roughly two fifths sits in the top ten. The V gene's germline CDR1 is SNHLY and CDR2 FYNNEI. The CDR3 length is 15 residues. J was trimmed by 6 bases and V by 6 bases; bases with no gene match: 12.

This TCR was sampled from a male patient between 2 and 10 years old who had a stem cell transplant for acute lymphoblastic leukemia, so the T cells may come from the graft donor. This chain connects TRBV2 to TRBJ2-7, with 9 bases lining up with TRBD2. The input for sequencing was PBMCs, mostly from graft donor cells, taken 360 days after TCRalphabeta/CD19-depleted stem cell transplant. The CDR3 is CASSVFSGSEAEQYF. CDR3 DNA: TGTGCCAGCAGCGTCTTTAGCGGGAGCGAAGCCGAGCAGTACTTC.